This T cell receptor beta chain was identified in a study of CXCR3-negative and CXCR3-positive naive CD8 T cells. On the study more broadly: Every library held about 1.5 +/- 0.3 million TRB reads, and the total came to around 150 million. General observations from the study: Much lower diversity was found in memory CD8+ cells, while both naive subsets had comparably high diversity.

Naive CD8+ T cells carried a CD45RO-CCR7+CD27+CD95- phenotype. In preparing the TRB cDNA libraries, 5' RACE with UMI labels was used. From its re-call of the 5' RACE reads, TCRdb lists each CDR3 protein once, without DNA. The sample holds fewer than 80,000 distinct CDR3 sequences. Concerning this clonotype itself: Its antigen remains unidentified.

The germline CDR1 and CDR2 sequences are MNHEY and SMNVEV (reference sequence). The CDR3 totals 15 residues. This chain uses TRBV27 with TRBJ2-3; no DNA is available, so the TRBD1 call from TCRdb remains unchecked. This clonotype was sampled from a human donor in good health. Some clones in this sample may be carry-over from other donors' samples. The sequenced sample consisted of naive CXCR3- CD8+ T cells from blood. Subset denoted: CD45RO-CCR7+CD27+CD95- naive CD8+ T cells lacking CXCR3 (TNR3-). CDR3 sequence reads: CASSPITGATDTQYF.